This T cell receptor (beta chain) was identified during a study of T cell responses to AZD1222 COVID-19 vaccine. Unmatched junction bases numbered 3, after V lost 4 bases and J lost 4 bases. Germline V lookup: CDR1 MNHEY, CDR2 SVGAGI. This CDR3 is 13 amino acids long. Only in-frame clones appear in the TCRdb table, and some are missing; sequencing was by immunoSEQ multiplex PCR. The sample consists of about 180,000 clones, about 90% of them appearing once. Study-wide points: Donors skewed white British and female; clonal diversity was possibly underestimated. Spike was spanned by vaccine-associated CD4 TCRs, with dominance at 160-218 and 743-854. Only after the peak T cell response were repertoires sampled. Just 6 or 7 AZD1222 recipients were seropositive at baseline.

Concerning this clone: Its antigen is as yet unknown.

Sequencing used peripheral blood, obtained 28 days after the second dose of the MenACWY control vaccine. The TCR comes from an adult who received the MenACWY meningococcal vaccine as a control. The chain couples TRBV6-5 to TRBJ1-1; 7 nucleotides align to TRBD1. The CDR3 spells CASSFDRVTEAFF. The CDR3 nucleotides read TGTGCCAGCAGTTTCGACAGGGTCACTGAAGCTTTCTTT.